This passage covers 7 T cell receptor beta chains from one sample sequenced in a study of radiotherapy plus CTLA-4 blockade in lung cancer. Sequencing was performed with immunoSEQ multiplex PCR; in TCRdb, only in-frame clones are kept and a portion is missing. The repertoire includes some 87,000 clones, around four fifths of them detected once, and roughly 15% sits in the top ten. The sample here was peripheral blood, taken from a patient treated with radiotherapy plus ipilimumab. These TCRs come from a human donor with non-small cell lung cancer that progressed on radiotherapy plus ipilimumab.

The V and J genes are TRBV7-2 and TRBJ2-2; 7 bases line up with TRBD2. This CDR3 is built from 16 residues. The trim removed 5 bases at V and 7 bases at J, leaving 13 bases unmatched. CDR1 and CDR2 (germline): SGHTA, FQGNSA. DNA of the CDR3: TGTGCCAGCAGCCCCGAGCGGGGTACAGTTGGCGGGGAGCTGTTTTTT. Protein: CASSPERGTVGGELFF.

This rearrangement joins TRBV7-2 to TRBJ2-7, with D hard to call. CDR1 and CDR2 (germline): SGHTA, FQGNSA. The V and J ends lost 1 base and 4 bases respectively, with 8 bases between them. There are 13 residues in the CDR3. CDR3 sequence: CASSLEIGYEQYF. CDR3 nucleotides: TGTGCCAGCAGCTTAGAGATCGGTTACGAGCAGTACTTC.

The chain is built from TRBV21-1 and TRBJ2-7; TRBD2 is the table's D call and was not checked against the DNA. TRBV21-1 is given as a pseudogene. The CDR3 loop spans 13 amino acids. The CDR3 nucleotides read TGTGCCAGCAGTGGAAACCGACTCTACGAGCAGTACTTC. It is translated as CASSGNRLYEQYF.

This chain uses TRBV29-1 with TRBJ2-2; D gene ambiguous. Looked up from germline, CDR1 is SQVTM and CDR2 is ANQGSEA. This CDR3 spans 16 amino acids. Trimming took 5 bases from V and 0 from J, leaving 16 bases between them. This CDR3 is CSVKKGGYSNTGELFF. DNA of the CDR3: TGCAGCGTTAAAAAGGGCGGATACTCGAACACCGGGGAGCTGTTTTTT.

This clone was detected only a few times. The rearrangement links TRBV6-1 to TRBJ1-5, with D possibly being TRBD1 (5 bases). The CDR3 is 15 amino acids. The V gene lost 0 bases and the J gene lost 2 bases, with 8 bases spanning the gap. CDR1 is MNHNS, CDR2 SASEGT, per germline. The CDR3 nucleotides are TGTGCCAGCAGTGAAGCCGGCAGGGGCAATCAGCCCCAGCATTTT. Protein product: CASSEAGRGNQPQHF.

Remarks on this clone: The same CDR3 arises from other DNA sequences in this sample as well. J is TRBJ1-1 and V is TRBV5-1; 8 bases line up with TRBD1. Germline CDR1 is SGHRS and CDR2 is YFSETQ. The V segment lost 4 bases and the J segment 1 base; nucleotides outside the gene matches: 3. The CDR3 runs to 14 residues. The CDR3 here is CASSPTGGNTEAFF. The CDR3 DNA reads as TGCGCCAGCAGCCCCACAGGGGGGAACACTGAAGCTTTCTTT.

The CDR3 protein is CASSQDPWSSYNEQFF. The CDR3 coding sequence is TGCGCCAGCAGCCAAGACCCCTGGAGCTCCTACAATGAGCAGTTCTTC. V is TRBV4-3 and J is TRBJ2-1; the D is unclear. In germline, CDR1 is LGHNA, CDR2 YSLEER. Deletions cut 0 bases from V and 0 bases from J, with 9 bases between. The CDR3 sequence is 16 residues long.